Detailed here is one TCR beta chain. No qualities accompany the bases; no much larger clone lies one base away. PBMC were thawed, rested overnight, stained with a GMM-loaded CD1B tetramer, a Live/Dead dye and anti-CD3, and then sorted on a FACS Aria II. C32 glucose monomycolate purified from Rhodococcus equi was loaded onto CD1B tetramers. Before cryopreservation, the PBMC later used for tetramer sorting had been depleted of CD14-expressing monocytes as part of a separate study. From each donor, roughly 91,000 tetramer-negative cells were sorted and were analyzed alongside the tetramer-positive cells. Antigen-specific T cells were sorted from several healthy South African adults using GMM-loaded CD1B tetramers. Because TCR-alpha and TCR-beta chains were sequenced unpaired, no information on chain pairing was available. The immunoSEQ multiplex PCR assay was used to generate TCR libraries, with TCR-beta and/or TCR-alpha/delta assays applied to each sample. The Illumina high-throughput platform was used to sequence the amplified TCR libraries. The authors processed their data as follows. Clustering and dimensionality reduction relied on pairwise TCRdist distances among GMM-specific receptors from T cells that were either sorted ex vivo or expanded in vitro. Sequence motifs, defined by gene usage and CDR3 content, were tested for enrichment in tetramer-positive compared with tetramer-negative populations. TCRdb took over this immuneACCESS table, retaining in-frame rearrangements with V and J assigned. Such tables are incomplete; in checked studies, under half of the missing clones stem from an unresolved V gene, and the remainder is unexplained. The V and J calls and clone size are taken from that table; D and trimming were inferred from the DNA. This sample lists 88,000 or so clones; approximately 91% were detected once. The ten largest account for approximately 2% of the sample.

Spanning cysteine to phenylalanine, the CDR3 consists of 14 amino acids. Of the read, only the CDR3 DNA is kept; its 42 bases are in frame from base 1. CDR1 and CDR2 were assigned from the germline V gene as SGHTA and FQGNSA. V is cut back by 6 bases and J by 2 bases, with 3 bases in the junction unmatched. This record belongs to a study of T cells in tuberculosis (dated by TCRdb to the late 2010s). For the study in its entirety: To characterize T cells specific for the mycobacterial lipid antigen glucose monomycolate (GMM), the study used CD1B tetramers together with high-throughput TCR immunosequencing. The research as a whole found: The stringent sort gate may have missed T cells binding the CD1B-GMM tetramer with low affinity.

The sample taken for sequencing was CD1b-GMM tetramer-negative cells sorted from PBMCs. According to the study, the label for this sample's cell subset or site signals: T cells not binding CD1B-GMM tetramer, sorted from same donor. The sequence derives from an adult woman with latent tuberculosis. The rearrangement combines TRBV7-2 with TRBJ1-3; a stretch of 8 junction bases matches TRBD1. The CDR3 region has the sequence CASSQGQAGNTIYF. The DNA is as follows: TGTGCCAGCAGTCAGGGACAGGCTGGAAACACCATATATTTT.